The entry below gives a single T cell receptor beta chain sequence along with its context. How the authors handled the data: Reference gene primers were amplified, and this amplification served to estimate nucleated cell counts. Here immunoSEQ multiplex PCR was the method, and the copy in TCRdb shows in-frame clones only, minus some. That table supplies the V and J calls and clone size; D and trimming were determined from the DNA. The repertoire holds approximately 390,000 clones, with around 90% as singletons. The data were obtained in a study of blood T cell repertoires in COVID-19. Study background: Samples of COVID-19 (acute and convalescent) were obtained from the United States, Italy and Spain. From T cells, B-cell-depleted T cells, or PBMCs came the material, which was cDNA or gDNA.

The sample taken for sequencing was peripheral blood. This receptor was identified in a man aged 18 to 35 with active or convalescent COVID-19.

DNA for the CDR3: TGTGCCAGCAGTTTAGGACAAGTCTACGAGCAGTACTTC. Protein product: CASSLGQVYEQYF. V usage is TRBV27 and J usage is TRBJ2-7, with D perhaps TRBD1 (5 bases). This CDR3 contains 13 residues. The germline gives CDR1 MNHEY, CDR2 SMNVEV (reference sequence). Trimming took 2 bases from V and 3 from J, leaving 8 bases between them.